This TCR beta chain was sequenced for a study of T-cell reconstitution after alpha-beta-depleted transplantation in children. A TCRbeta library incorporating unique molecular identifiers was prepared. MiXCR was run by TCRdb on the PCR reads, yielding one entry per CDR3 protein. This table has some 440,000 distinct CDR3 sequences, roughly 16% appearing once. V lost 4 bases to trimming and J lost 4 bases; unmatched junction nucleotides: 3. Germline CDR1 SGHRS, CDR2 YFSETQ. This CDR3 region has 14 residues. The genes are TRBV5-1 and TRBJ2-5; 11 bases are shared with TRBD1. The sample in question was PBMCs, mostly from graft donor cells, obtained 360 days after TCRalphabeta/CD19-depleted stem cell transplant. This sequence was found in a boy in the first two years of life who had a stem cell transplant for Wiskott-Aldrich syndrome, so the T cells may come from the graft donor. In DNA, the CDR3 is TGCGCCAGCAGCGGACAGGGGGCGGGAGAGACCCAGTACTTC. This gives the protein CASSGQGAGETQYF.